The clone carrying this T cell receptor (beta chain) has a count of ten or more. The patients, who ranged from 18 to 65 in age, presented with newly diagnosed hyperthyroidism lasting under 2 months. Blood sampling occurred at first hyperthyroidism diagnosis, ahead of any ophthalmopathy symptoms. This CDR3 comprises 12 residues. Germline assignment: CDR1 GTSNPN and CDR2 SVGIG (reference sequence). Trimming left V 4 bases short and J 4 bases short, with 9 bases between. The data were taken from a study of T cells in Graves' hyperthyroidism and ophthalmopathy. Template material for amplifying TCR beta CDR3 regions consisted of RNA transcripts. RT-PCR in the first round (using the HTBI primer set) targeted the TCR CDR3. TCRdb fed the multiplex PCR reads into MiXCR, producing one record per CDR3 protein. Here the sample spans 350,000 or so distinct CDR3 sequences, 17% being singletons.

Sequenced input: blood. This sequence was found in a woman in her twenties or thirties with Graves' hyperthyroidism that later progressed to Graves' ophthalmopathy. The gene calls are TRBV30 and TRBJ2-3; no clear D gene. The CDR3 nucleotides are TGTGCCTGGACGGACCTGTCAGATACGCAGTATTTT. Translating gives CAWTDLSDTQYF.